This paragraph reports one T cell receptor (beta chain). Its matching antigen is unknown. One junction end does not reproduce the germline sequence, and a read error may be involved. This CDR3 comprises 14 residues. Germline-derived CDR1 and CDR2 are SGDLS and YYNGEE. This entry belongs to a study of CD8+CD57+ T cells in acquired aplastic anemia. Study results and limitations: Patients did not significantly differ from controls in CD8+ Simpson's diversity.

Using genomic DNA as the template, TCR beta VDJ and CDR3 profiling was carried out. In TCRdb, the reads were re-called with MiXCR into one record per CDR3 protein. The sample includes hundreds of thousands of distinct CDR3 sequences, 60% to 80% of them seen just once. The clonotype was recovered from a human donor in good health, serving as a control. The chain joins TRBV9 to TRBJ1-1; possibly TRBD1 for D (6 bases). The sample taken for sequencing was sorted CD4+, CD8+, or CD8+CD57+ T cells (not recorded which) from PBMCs. The CDR3 DNA reads as TGTGCCAGCAGCGTGAGGGACACGAAACCTGAAGCTCTCTTT. Translated: CASSVRDTKPEALF.